This T cell receptor beta chain was recorded in a study of blood T cell repertoires in COVID-19. Germline V gene lookup returns CDR1 SGHTA and CDR2 FQGTGA. The trim removed 1 base at V and 6 bases at J, leaving 7 bases unmatched. CDR3 length: 15 amino acids. Here immunoSEQ multiplex PCR was the method, and the copy in TCRdb shows in-frame clones only, minus some. This table holds around 190,000 clones, 82% found once. V gene TRBV7-3 combines with J gene TRBJ1-2, with 8 bases that match TRBD1. Sequenced: peripheral blood. The origin of this receptor is a woman aged 60-70 years with COVID-19, enrolled during active disease. Here the CDR3 reads CASSLMRQGRNGYTF. CDR3 DNA: TGTGCCAGCAGCTTAATGAGACAGGGGCGAAATGGCTACACCTTC.